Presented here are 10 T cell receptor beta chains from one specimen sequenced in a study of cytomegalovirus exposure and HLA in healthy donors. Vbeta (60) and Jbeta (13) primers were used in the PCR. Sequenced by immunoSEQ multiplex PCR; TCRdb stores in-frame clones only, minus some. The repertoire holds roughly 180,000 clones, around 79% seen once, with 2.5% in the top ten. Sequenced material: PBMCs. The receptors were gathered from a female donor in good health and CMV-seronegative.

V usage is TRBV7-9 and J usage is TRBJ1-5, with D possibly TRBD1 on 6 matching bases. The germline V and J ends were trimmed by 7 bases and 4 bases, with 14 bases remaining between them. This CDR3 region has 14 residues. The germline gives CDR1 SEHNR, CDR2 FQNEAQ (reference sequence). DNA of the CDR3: TGTGCCAGCACCGGACGGGGGGCTAATCAGCCCCAGCATTTT. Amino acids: CASTGRGANQPQHF.

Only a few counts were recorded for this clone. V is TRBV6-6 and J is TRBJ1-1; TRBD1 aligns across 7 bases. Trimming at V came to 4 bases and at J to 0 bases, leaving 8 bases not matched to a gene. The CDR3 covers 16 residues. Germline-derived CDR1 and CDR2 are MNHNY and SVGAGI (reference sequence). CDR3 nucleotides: TGTGCCAGCAGTTCTCGGACAGGACCTATGAACACTGAAGCTTTCTTT. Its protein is CASSSRTGPMNTEAFF.

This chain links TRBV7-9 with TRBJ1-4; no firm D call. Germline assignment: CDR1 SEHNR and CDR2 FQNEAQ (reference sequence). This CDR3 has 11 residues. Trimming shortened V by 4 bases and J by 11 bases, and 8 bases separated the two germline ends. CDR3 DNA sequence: TGTGCCAGCAGCTCACTATTTAAACTGTTTTTT. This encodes CASSSLFKLFF.

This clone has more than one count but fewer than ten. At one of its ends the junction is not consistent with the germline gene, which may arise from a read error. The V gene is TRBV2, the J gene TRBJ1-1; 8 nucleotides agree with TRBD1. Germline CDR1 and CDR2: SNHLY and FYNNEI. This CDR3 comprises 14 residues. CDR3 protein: CASTEQGVNTEAFF. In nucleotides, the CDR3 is TGTGCCAGCACTGAACAGGGGGTTAACACTGAAGCTTTCTTT.

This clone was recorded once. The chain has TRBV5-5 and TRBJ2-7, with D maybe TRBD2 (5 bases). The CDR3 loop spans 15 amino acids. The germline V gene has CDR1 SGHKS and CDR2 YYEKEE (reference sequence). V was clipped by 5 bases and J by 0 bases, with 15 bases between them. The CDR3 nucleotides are TGTGCCAGCAGTTACGGTCGGGAAAGCTCCTACGAGCAGTACTTC. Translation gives CASSYGRESSYEQYF.

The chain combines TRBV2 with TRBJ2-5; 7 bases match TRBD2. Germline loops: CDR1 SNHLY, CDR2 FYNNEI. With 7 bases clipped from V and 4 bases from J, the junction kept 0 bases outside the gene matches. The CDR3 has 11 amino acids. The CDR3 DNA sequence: TGTGCCAGCACGGGGGGAGAGACCCAGTACTTC. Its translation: CASTGGETQYF.

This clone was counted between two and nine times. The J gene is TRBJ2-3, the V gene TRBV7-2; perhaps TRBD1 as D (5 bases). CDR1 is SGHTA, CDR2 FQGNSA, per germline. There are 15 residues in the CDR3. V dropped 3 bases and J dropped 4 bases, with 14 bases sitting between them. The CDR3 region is CASSFGLGESDTQYF. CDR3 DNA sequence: TGTGCCAGCAGCTTCGGCTTAGGGGAATCAGATACGCAGTATTTT.

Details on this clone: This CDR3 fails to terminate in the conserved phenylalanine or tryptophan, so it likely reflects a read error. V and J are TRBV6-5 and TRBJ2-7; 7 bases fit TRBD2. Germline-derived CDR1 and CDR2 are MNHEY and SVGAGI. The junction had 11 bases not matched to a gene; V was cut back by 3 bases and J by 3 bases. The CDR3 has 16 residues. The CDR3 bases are TGTGCCAGCAGTTATTCGGCCGGGACTACCCACTACGAGCAGTACCTC. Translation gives CASSYSAGTTHYEQYL.

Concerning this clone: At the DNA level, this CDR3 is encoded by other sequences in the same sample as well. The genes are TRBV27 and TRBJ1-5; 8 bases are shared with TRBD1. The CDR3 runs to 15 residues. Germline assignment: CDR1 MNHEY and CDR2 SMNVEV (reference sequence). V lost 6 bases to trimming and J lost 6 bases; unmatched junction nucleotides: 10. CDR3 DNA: TGTGCCAGCAGCCTCGCCCCCGGGACAGGTCAGCCCCAGCATTTT. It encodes CASSLAPGTGQPQHF.

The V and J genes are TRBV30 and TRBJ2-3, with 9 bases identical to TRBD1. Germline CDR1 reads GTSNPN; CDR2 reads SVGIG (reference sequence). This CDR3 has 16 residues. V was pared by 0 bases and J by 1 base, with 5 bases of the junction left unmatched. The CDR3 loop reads CAWSVTGQGRTDTQYF. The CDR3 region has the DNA TGTGCCTGGAGTGTAACCGGACAGGGGCGCACAGATACGCAGTATTTT.